The 8 T cell receptor beta chains in this list originate from one sample, sequenced in a study of blood T cells in healthy people across ages. It was with a sample-barcoded 5' primer and a J-beta primer mix that a second PCR of about 6 to 12 cycles was run. TCRdb processed the 5' RACE reads anew with MiXCR; each CDR3 protein has one entry. The table records fewer than 2 million distinct CDR3 sequences, around 40% of them present only once. The sequenced material came from blood. These receptors all come from a human donor in good health.

This chain joins TRBV4-2 and TRBJ1-6; D is perhaps TRBD1 (6 bases). The CDR3 has 17 residues. CDR1 is LGHNA, CDR2 YNFKEQ, per germline. Trimming stripped 4 bases from V and 5 bases from J, with 18 bases between. The CDR3, as DNA: TGTGCCAGCAGCCTAAACCAGGGGAACACCCATAATTCACCCCTCCACTTT. Its protein is CASSLNQGNTHNSPLHF.

In its sample, this clonotype was seen a few times. The chain employs TRBV6-6 and TRBJ1-6; the match to TRBD1 covers 7 bases. The trim removed 2 bases at V and 0 bases at J, leaving 4 bases unmatched. There are 17 residues in the CDR3. Per the germline V gene, CDR1 is MNHNY and CDR2 is SVGAGI (reference sequence). DNA for the CDR3: TGTGCCAGCAGTTACCGACAGGGTAGCTCCTATAATTCACCCCTCCACTTT. Protein product: CASSYRQGSSYNSPLHF.

This clonotype has a count of ten or more. The rearrangement links TRBV4-3 to TRBJ1-1; D gene ambiguous. The CDR3 covers 13 residues. Germline V gives CDR1 LGHNA, CDR2 YSLEER. The V and J ends lost 0 bases and 0 bases respectively, with 2 bases between them. The CDR3 loop is CASSQDLNTEAFF. In DNA form, the CDR3 reads TGCGCCAGCAGCCAAGATTTGAACACTGAAGCTTTCTTT.

The genes are TRBV6-2 or TRBV6-3 and TRBJ1-5; D is unresolved. The V gene lost 0 bases and the J gene lost 0 bases, with 12 bases spanning the gap. CDR3 length: 17 amino acids. Germline V gene data show CDR1 as MNHEY and CDR2 as SVGEGT. CDR3 sequence (DNA): TGTGCCAGCAGTTACTCGGCTCGGGGTCCTAGCAATCAGCCCCAGCATTTT. This codes for CASSYSARGPSNQPQHF.

The V and J genes are TRBV7-3 and TRBJ2-1; TRBD2 matches at 10 bases. Germline V gene lookup returns CDR1 SGHTA and CDR2 FQGTGA. V lost 5 bases to trimming and J lost 6 bases; unmatched junction nucleotides: 10. This CDR3 spans 16 amino acids. Here the CDR3 DNA reads TGTGCCAGCAGCCGGGTGCGAGCGGGGGGGCTCAATGAGCAGTTCTTC. Its protein is CASSRVRAGGLNEQFF.

This clonotype was recorded a few times. J is TRBJ1-5 and V is TRBV7-2; tentatively, D is TRBD1 (6 bases). The CDR3 length is 17 residues. Germline lookup yields CDR1 SGHTA and CDR2 FQGNSA. V dropped 5 bases and J dropped 2 bases, with 19 bases sitting between them. The CDR3 DNA follows: TGTGCCAGCAGCCCTCGTGGGGGGGCGGAAGGCAATCAGCCCCAGCATTTT. Its translation is CASSPRGGAEGNQPQHF.

This chain joins TRBV5-1 and TRBJ2-7; 7 bases fit TRBD1. Germline values: CDR1 SGHRS, CDR2 YFSETQ. V dropped 1 base and J dropped 5; count of bases not matched to a gene: 9. This CDR3 is 15 amino acids long. CDR3 nucleotides: TGCGCCAGCAGCTTGAGGACAGGACGGGGCAACGAGCAGTACTTC. Its translation is CASSLRTGRGNEQYF. The full variable domain, completed using reference TRBV5-1 and TRBJ2-7, is KAGVTQTPRYLIKTRGQQVTLSCSPISGHRSVSWYQQTPGQGLQFLFEYFSETQRNKGNFPGRFSGRQFSNSRSEMNVSTLELGDSALYLCASSLRTGRGNEQYFGPGTRLTVT.

The chain combines TRBV5-1 with TRBJ2-3; 11 bases agree with TRBD2. The germline V gene has CDR1 SGHRS and CDR2 YFSETQ. V lost 4 bases to trimming and J lost 1 base; unmatched junction nucleotides: 14. CDR3 length: 19 amino acids. CDR3 sequence: CASSPTSGGFNPGTDTQYF. Here the CDR3 DNA reads TGCGCCAGCAGCCCCACTAGCGGGGGCTTCAACCCTGGCACAGATACGCAGTATTTT.